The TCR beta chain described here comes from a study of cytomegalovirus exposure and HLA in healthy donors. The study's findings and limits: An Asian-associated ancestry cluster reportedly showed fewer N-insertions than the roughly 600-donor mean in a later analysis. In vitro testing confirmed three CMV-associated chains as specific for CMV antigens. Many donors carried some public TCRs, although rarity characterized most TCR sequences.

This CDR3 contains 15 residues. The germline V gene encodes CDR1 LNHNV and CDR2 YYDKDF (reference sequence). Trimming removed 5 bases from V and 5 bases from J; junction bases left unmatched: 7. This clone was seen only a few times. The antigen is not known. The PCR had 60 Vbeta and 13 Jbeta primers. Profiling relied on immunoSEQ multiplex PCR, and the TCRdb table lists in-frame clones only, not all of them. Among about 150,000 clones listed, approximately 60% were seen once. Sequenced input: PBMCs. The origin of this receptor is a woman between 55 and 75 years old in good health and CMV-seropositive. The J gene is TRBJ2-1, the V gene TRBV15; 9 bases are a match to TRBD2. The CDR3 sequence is CATSLPGLADNEQFF. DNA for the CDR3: TGTGCCACCAGCTTGCCGGGACTAGCCGACAATGAGCAGTTCTTC.